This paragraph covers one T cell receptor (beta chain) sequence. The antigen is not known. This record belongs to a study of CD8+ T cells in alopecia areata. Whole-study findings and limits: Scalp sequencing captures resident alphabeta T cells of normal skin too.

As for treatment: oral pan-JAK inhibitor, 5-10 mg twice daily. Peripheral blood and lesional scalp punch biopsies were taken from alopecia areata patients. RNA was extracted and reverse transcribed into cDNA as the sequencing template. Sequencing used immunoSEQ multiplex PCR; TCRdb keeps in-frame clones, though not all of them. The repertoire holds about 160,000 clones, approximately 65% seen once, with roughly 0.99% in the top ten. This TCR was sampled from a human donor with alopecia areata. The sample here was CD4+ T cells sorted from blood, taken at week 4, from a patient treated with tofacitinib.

DNA for the CDR3: TGTGCCAGCAGCGCCCGGACAGTTTCTGCCTACGAGCAGTACTTC. It translates to CASSARTVSAYEQYF. The chain uses TRBV7-9 and TRBJ2-7; weak D call: TRBD1 (6 bases). Between the trimmed V and J ends, which lost 5 bases and 2 bases, there was a span of 16 bases. Germline V gives CDR1 SEHNR, CDR2 FQNEAQ (reference sequence). There are 15 residues in the CDR3.